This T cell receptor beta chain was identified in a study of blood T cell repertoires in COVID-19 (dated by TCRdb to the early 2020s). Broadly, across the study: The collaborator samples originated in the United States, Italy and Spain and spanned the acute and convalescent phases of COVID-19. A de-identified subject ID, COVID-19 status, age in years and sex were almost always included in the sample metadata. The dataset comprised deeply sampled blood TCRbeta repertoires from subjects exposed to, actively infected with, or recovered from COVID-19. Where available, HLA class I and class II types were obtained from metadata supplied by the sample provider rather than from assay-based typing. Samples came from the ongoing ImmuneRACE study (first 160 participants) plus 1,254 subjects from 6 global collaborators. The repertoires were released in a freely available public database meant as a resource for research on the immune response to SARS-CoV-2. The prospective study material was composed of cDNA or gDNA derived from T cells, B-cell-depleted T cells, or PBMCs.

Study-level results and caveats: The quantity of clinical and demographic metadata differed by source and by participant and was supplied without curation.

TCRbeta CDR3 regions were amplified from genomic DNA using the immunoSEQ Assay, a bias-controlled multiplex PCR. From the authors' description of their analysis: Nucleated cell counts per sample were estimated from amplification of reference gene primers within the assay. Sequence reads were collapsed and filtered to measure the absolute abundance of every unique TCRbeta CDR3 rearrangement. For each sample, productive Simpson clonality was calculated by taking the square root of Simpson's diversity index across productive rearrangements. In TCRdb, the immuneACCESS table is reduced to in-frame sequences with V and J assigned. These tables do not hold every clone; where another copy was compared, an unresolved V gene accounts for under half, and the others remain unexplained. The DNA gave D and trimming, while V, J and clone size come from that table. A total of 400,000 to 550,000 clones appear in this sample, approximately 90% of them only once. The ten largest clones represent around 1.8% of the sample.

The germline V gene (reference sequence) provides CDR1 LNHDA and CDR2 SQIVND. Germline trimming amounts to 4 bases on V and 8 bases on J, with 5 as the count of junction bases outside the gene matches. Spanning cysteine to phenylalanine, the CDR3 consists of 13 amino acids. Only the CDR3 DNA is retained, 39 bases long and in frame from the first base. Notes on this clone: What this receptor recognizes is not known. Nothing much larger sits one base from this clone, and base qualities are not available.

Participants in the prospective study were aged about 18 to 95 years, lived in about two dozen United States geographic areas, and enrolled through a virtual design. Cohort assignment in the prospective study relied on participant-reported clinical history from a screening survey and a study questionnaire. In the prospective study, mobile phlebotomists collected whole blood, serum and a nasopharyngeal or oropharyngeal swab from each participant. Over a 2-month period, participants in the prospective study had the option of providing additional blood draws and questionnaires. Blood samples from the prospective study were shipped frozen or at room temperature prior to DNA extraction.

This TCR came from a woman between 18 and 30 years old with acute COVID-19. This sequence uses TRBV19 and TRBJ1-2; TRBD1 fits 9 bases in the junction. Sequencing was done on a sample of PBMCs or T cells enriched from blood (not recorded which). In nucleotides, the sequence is TGTGCCAGTAGTACCTGGGACAGGGACGGCTACACCTTC. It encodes CASSTWDRDGYTF.